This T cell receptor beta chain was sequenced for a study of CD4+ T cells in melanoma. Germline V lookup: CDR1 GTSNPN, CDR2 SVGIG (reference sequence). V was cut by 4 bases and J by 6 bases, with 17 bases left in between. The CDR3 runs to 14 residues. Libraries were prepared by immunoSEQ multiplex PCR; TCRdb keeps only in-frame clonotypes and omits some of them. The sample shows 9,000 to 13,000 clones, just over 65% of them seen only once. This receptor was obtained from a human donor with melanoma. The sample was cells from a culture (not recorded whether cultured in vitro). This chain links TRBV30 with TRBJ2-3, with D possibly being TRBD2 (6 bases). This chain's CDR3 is CAWKVGRGYDTQYF. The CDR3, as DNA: TGTGCCTGGAAAGTCGGGCGGGGATACGATACGCAGTATTTT.